This entry lists 22 T cell receptor beta chains sequenced from one sample in a study of cytomegalovirus exposure and HLA in healthy donors. Use of 60 Vbeta and 13 Jbeta primers characterized the PCR. Generated by immunoSEQ multiplex PCR, the TCRdb table keeps only in-frame clones and is missing some. The sample has around 150,000 clones, roughly 80% seen once. The sequenced sample consisted of PBMCs. The receptors were gathered from a girl under 10 years old in good health and CMV-seropositive.

CDR3 nucleotides: TGTGCCAGCAGTGCACGGGGTTCCTACTGGCCCCAGCATTTT. Translated: CASSARGSYWPQHF. The chain carries TRBV2 and TRBJ1-5; no clear D. CDR3 length: 14 residues. CDR1 SNHLY and CDR2 FYNNEI come from the germline V gene. The germline V and J ends were trimmed by 4 bases and 9 bases, with 16 bases remaining between them. The whole variable domain, remainder taken from reference TRBV2 and TRBJ1-5, is EPEVTQTPSHQVTQMGQEVILRCVPISNHLYFYWYRQILGQKVEFLVSFYNNEISEKSEIFDDQFSVERPDGSNFTLKIRSTKLEDSAMYFCASSARGSYWPQHFGDGTRLSIL.

The chain employs TRBV7-6 and TRBJ1-1; D is perhaps TRBD1 (5 bases). Germline values: CDR1 SGHVS, CDR2 FNYEAQ. V was clipped by 0 bases and J by 0 bases, with 8 bases between them. CDR3 size: 15 residues. This CDR3 reads CASSLASDMNTEAFF. The CDR3 coding sequence is TGTGCCAGCAGCTTAGCGTCGGACATGAACACTGAAGCTTTCTTT.

The CDR3 spells CASSPGLAGGPGDTQYF. In DNA form, the CDR3 reads TGCGCCAGCAGCCCGGGACTAGCGGGAGGGCCAGGGGATACGCAGTATTTT. The chain combines TRBV5-1 with TRBJ2-3, with 16 bases identical to TRBD2. The CDR3 contains 17 residues. Germline V gene data show CDR1 as SGHRS and CDR2 as YFSETQ. Trimming at V came to 4 bases and at J to 6 bases, leaving 8 bases not matched to a gene.

The V call is TRBV11-2, the J call TRBJ2-5; D call uncertain. The CDR3 extends over 12 amino acids. Trimming cost V 1 base and J 10 bases, with 10 bases left between them. CDR1 and CDR2 from the germline V gene are SGHAT and FQNNGV. CDR3 coding DNA: TGTGCCAGCAGCTTAGGTGTCTCGGGCCAGTACTTC. Amino acids: CASSLGVSGQYF.

The rearrangement links TRBV11-3 to TRBJ2-5; D unresolved. The tail of the sequence fits TRBJ2-7 better, so the J call may be wrong. The germline CDR1 and CDR2 sequences are SGHNT and YENEEA. The CDR3 runs 13 residues. CDR3 sequence reads: CASSLTRSSEQYF. In nucleotides, the CDR3 is TGTGCCAGCAGCCTCACAAGGAGCAGCGAGCAGTACTTC.

Only a few counts were recorded for this clone. This chain joins TRBV28 and TRBJ2-5; 8 bases align to TRBD2. Looked up from germline, CDR1 is MDHEN and CDR2 is SYDVKM. V dropped 3 bases and J dropped 1; count of bases not matched to a gene: 16. The CDR3 contains 19 residues. The CDR3 here is CASSFSAGGGGAVQETQYF. The CDR3 DNA reads as TGTGCCAGCAGTTTCTCGGCGGGGGGCGGGGGAGCGGTCCAAGAGACCCAGTACTTC.

CDR3 nucleotide sequence: TGTGCCAGCAGCCCGCACCTAGCGGGGAGGTTGGATGAGCAGTTCTTC. It encodes CASSPHLAGRLDEQFF. The V and J genes are TRBV14 and TRBJ2-1, with 9 positions matching TRBD2. This CDR3 spans 16 amino acids. Germline CDR1 is SGHDN and CDR2 is FVKESK. V was clipped by 4 bases and J by 8 bases; unmatched bases: 12.

The chain is built from TRBV6-6 and TRBJ1-2; D remains unclear. Trimming took 5 bases from V and 3 from J, leaving 10 bases between them. Germline V lookup: CDR1 MNHNY, CDR2 SVGAGI (reference sequence). This CDR3 comprises 13 residues. CDR3 in DNA: TGTGCCAGCAGTCCCCCCGTTTACTATGGCTACACCTTC. Residues: CASSPPVYYGYTF.

V gene TRBV27 combines with J gene TRBJ2-7, with 7 bases that match TRBD2. CDR1 and CDR2 (germline): MNHEY, SMNVEV (reference sequence). CDR3 size: 15 residues. J gave up 6 bases and V 0 bases, and 8 bases lay outside the gene matches. The CDR3 region has the DNA TGTGCCAGCAGTTTATCGAGGACTAGTAGCTCCGAGCAGTACTTC. The encoded protein is CASSLSRTSSSEQYF.

The chain uses TRBV6-6 and TRBJ2-3; the D is unclear. Per the germline V gene, CDR1 is MNHNY and CDR2 is SVGAGI (reference sequence). This CDR3 has 12 residues. Deletions cut 6 bases from V and 3 bases from J, with 7 bases between. The CDR3 protein is CASSPTTDTQYF. The CDR3 DNA sequence: TGTGCCAGCAGCCCTACTACAGATACGCAGTATTTT.

This clone was counted once. This chain links TRBV5-4 with TRBJ2-1, with D possibly being TRBD2 (6 bases). CDR1 is SGHNT, CDR2 YYREEE, per germline (reference sequence). CDR3 length: 14 amino acids. V gave up 0 bases and J gave up 6 bases, with 10 bases separating them. The CDR3 sequence is CASSLEEGLNEQFF. DNA of the CDR3: TGTGCCAGCAGCTTGGAGGAGGGGCTCAATGAGCAGTTCTTC.

V and J are TRBV2 and TRBJ2-3; 9 bases agree with TRBD2. The ends lost 3 bases at V and 3 bases at J; junction bases unmatched: 1. This CDR3 is built from 14 residues. Germline V lookup: CDR1 SNHLY, CDR2 FYNNEI. The CDR3 here is CASSDGLATDTQYF. Here the CDR3 DNA reads TGTGCCAGCAGTGACGGACTAGCGACAGATACGCAGTATTTT.

The V and J genes are TRBV30 and TRBJ1-1; weak D call: TRBD1 (6 bases). With 4 bases removed from V and 0 bases from J, the gap between germline ends came to 21 bases. CDR1 is GTSNPN and CDR2 is SVGIG in the germline V gene (reference sequence). This CDR3 is 17 amino acids long. The CDR3 DNA follows: TGTGCCTGGACTGGACAGACCGAAAATTCACTGAACACTGAAGCTTTCTTT. This gives the protein CAWTGQTENSLNTEAFF. Looking up the rest from reference TRBV30 and TRBJ1-1 gives the full variable domain: SQTIHQWPATLVQPVGSPLSLECTVEGTSNPNLYWYRQAAGRGLQLLFYSVGIGQISSEVPQNLSASRPQDRQFILSSKKLLLSDSGFYLCAWTGQTENSLNTEAFFGQGTRLTVV.

The CDR3 DNA is TGTGCCAGCCGCGGACAGGGTTCCCAGCCCCAGCATTTT. Residues: CASRGQGSQPQHF. V and J are TRBV2 and TRBJ1-5, with TRBD1 matching over 8 bases. Germline CDR1 reads SNHLY; CDR2 reads FYNNEI. Trimming at V came to 8 bases and at J to 7 bases, leaving 7 bases not matched to a gene. This CDR3 comprises 13 residues.

The chain recombines TRBV10-2 with TRBJ2-3; 10 positions agree with TRBD2. The CDR3 contains 15 residues. V was pared by 6 bases and J by 3 bases, with 6 bases of the junction left unmatched. Germline assignment: CDR1 WSHSY and CDR2 SAAADI. CDR3 nucleotides: TGCGCCAGCAGACCAAGACTAGCGGGTACAGATACGCAGTATTTT. It encodes CASRPRLAGTDTQYF.

The genes are TRBV28 and TRBJ1-3; 9 positions agree with TRBD1. Germline trimming cut 6 bases from V and 4 bases from J; bases unmatched to any gene: 10. The CDR3 contains 16 residues. Germline V gene data show CDR1 as MDHEN and CDR2 as SYDVKM. The chain's CDR3 is CASRTPQGASGNTIYF. In DNA form, the CDR3 reads TGTGCCAGCAGGACCCCACAGGGGGCGTCGGGAAACACCATATATTTT.

Of note for this clone: One end of the junction fails to match germline, which may point to a read error. The chain links TRBV7-9 to TRBJ1-2; D may be TRBD1 (5 bases). Germline loops: CDR1 SEHNR, CDR2 FQNEAQ (reference sequence). This CDR3 contains 16 residues. The chain's CDR3 is CSSSLDQWGLGYGYTF. CDR3 DNA: TGTTCCAGCAGCTTAGATCAGTGGGGCTTGGGCTATGGCTACACCTTC.

This chain connects TRBV29-1 to TRBJ2-7; 12 bases agree with TRBD1. J lost 3 bases, V lost 5 bases, and 5 bases had no gene match. The germline CDR1 and CDR2 sequences are SQVTM and ANQGSEA. The CDR3 extends over 14 amino acids. DNA for the CDR3: TGCAGCGTTACCGGGACAGGGGGCTACTACGAGCAGTACTTC. As protein: CSVTGTGGYYEQYF.

The chain recombines TRBV28 with TRBJ1-3; the match to TRBD1 covers 8 bases. The CDR3 covers 14 residues. CDR1 is MDHEN and CDR2 is SYDVKM in the germline V gene. J was trimmed by 5 bases and V by 6 bases; bases with no gene match: 6. The CDR3, as DNA: TGTGCCAGCAGGCCAGGGGGCGGGAGAAACACCATATATTTT. Amino acid sequence: CASRPGGGRNTIYF.

Only one count was recorded for this clone. This chain joins TRBV4-1 and TRBJ1-1; D is perhaps TRBD1 (5 bases). The CDR3 spans 16 residues. V was clipped by 1 base and J by 3 bases, with 15 bases between them. Germline CDR1 MGHRA, CDR2 YSYEKL. The chain's CDR3 is CASSQGMGGEDTEAFF. CDR3 in DNA: TGCGCCAGCAGCCAAGGTATGGGGGGGGAAGACACTGAAGCTTTCTTT.

This chain connects TRBV6-1 to TRBJ2-7; D ambiguous. CDR1 is MNHNS and CDR2 is SASEGT in the germline V gene. The CDR3 totals 15 residues. Trimming took off 4 bases at V and 4 bases at J, with 17 bases between the two ends. The CDR3 DNA is TGTGCCAGCAGTGGCCGTAGGTCCGGGTTTTACGAGCAGTACTTC. Translating gives CASSGRRSGFYEQYF.

The chain is built from TRBV9 and TRBJ2-7, with 10 bases fitting TRBD2. Losses at the gene ends were 0 bases for V and 6 bases for J; bases not matched to a gene: 12. Germline V gene data show CDR1 as SGDLS and CDR2 as YYNGEE. CDR3 length: 17 residues. The CDR3 nucleotides read TGTGCCAGCAGCGTAGACTTGTGGCTAGCGGGAGAGGCCGAGCAGTACTTC. Protein: CASSVDLWLAGEAEQYF.